The present T cell receptor beta chain was sequenced within a study of T cells after yellow fever vaccination. Overall study: Low-cell-number fractions underwent preparation using SMART-Seq v4 Ultra Low Input. Whole-study results and caveats: Abundant bulk-derived clonotypes could contaminate FACS-sorted repertoires. Shared CD4/CD8 clonotypes were a small share, likely from convergent recombination. Once the booster was given, most primary-vaccination clones reappeared, at around 96% for CD4 and roughly 90% for CD8.

TCRdb used MiXCR to reprocess the 5' RACE reads, holding one entry per CDR3 protein. The table shows some 560,000 distinct CDR3 sequences, with less than 20% occurring only once. The V and J ends lost 5 bases and 5 bases respectively, with 18 bases between them. Per the germline V gene, CDR1 is MNHEY and CDR2 is SVGEGT. The CDR3 runs to 16 residues. Worth noting for this clonotype: What it binds is not known.

The sequence came from a man aged 30 to 39 who received the YFV17D yellow fever vaccine. The sample in question was PBMCs, obtained 15 days after the yellow fever booster vaccination. This chain connects TRBV6-2 or TRBV6-3 to TRBJ2-2; TRBD2 is a possible D gene (5 bases). The DNA for the CDR3 is TGTGCCAGCAGTGGGATAGCGTTTGGGAAAACCGGGGAGCTGTTTTTT. Amino acids: CASSGIAFGKTGELFF.